The 32 T cell receptor beta chains presented below share a single source sample, sequenced in a study of T cells after posttransplantation cyclophosphamide. Method: immunoSEQ multiplex PCR; TCRdb's copy keeps in-frame clones and lacks some. The sample includes approximately 10,000 clones, 70% to 90% of them seen just once. Control samples came 1 year after myeloablative marrow transplants with methotrexate plus calcineurin inhibitor. Sequencing was performed on PBMCs, taken after an allogeneic stem cell transplant with a calcineurin inhibitor and methotrexate. The receptor source for this set is a male patient between 25 and 39 years old who received an allogeneic stem cell transplant from an unrelated donor, was CMV-positive, and had no GVHD. The graft donor may account for some of the T cells.

V and J are TRBV7-9 and TRBJ1-4, with D tentatively TRBD1 (5 bases). The V gene lost 3 bases and the J gene lost 7 bases, with 12 bases spanning the gap. In germline, CDR1 is SEHNR, CDR2 FQNEAQ (reference sequence). The CDR3 is 14 residues long. The CDR3 spells CASSLTQGFEKLFF. Here the CDR3 DNA reads TGTGCCAGCAGCTTGACGCAGGGATTTGAAAAACTGTTTTTT.

The chain uses TRBV14 and TRBJ2-2; D call uncertain. The CDR3 is made up of 13 amino acids. Germline loops: CDR1 SGHDN, CDR2 FVKESK. Trimming removed 1 base at V and 5 bases at J, with 5 bases between. CDR3 nucleotides: TGTGCCAGCAGCCAAGTGGAGACCGGGGAGCTGTTTTTT. Amino acid sequence: CASSQVETGELFF. Full variable domain (rest looked up from reference TRBV14 and TRBJ2-2): EAGVTQFPSHSVIEKGQTVTLRCDPISGHDNLYWYRRVMGKEIKFLLHFVKESKQDESGMPNNRFLAERTGGTYSTLKVQPAELEDSGVYFCASSQVETGELFFGEGSRLTVL.

This clone was seen once. This CDR3 is CASSPLAGGTDTQYF. The DNA of the CDR3 is TGTGCCAGCTCACCGTTAGCGGGAGGGACAGATACGCAGTATTTT. The chain joins TRBV18 to TRBJ2-3; TRBD2 agrees at 11 bases. Trimming took 3 bases from V and 3 from J; bases not matched to a gene: 2. The CDR3 is 15 residues long. CDR1 KGHSH and CDR2 LQKENI come from the germline V gene.

By its share, this clone is medium-sized. This chain links TRBV27 with TRBJ2-1; 12 positions agree with TRBD2. Germline V lookup: CDR1 MNHEY, CDR2 SMNVEV (reference sequence). This CDR3 contains 18 residues. With 4 bases clipped from V and 5 bases from J, the junction kept 12 bases outside the gene matches. The CDR3 DNA reads as TGTGCCAGCAGTTCGAAAATCCTACTAGCGGGAGGCCACAATGAGCAGTTCTTC. It codes for CASSSKILLAGGHNEQFF.

The gene calls are TRBV7-3 and TRBJ2-7; D may be TRBD1 (5 bases). The CDR3 totals 14 residues. Germline CDR1 SGHTA, CDR2 FQGTGA. The V and J ends lost 1 base and 6 bases respectively, with 13 bases between them. The DNA for the CDR3 is TGTGCCAGCAGCTTAATGGCAGGGCAGGCCGAGCAGTACTTC. Protein product: CASSLMAGQAEQYF. Using reference TRBV7-3 and TRBJ2-7 for the parts outside the CDR3, the full variable domain is GAGVSQTPSNKVTEKGKYVELRCDPISGHTALYWYRQSLGQGPEFLIYFQGTGAADDSGLPNDRFFAVRPEGSVSTLKIQRTERGDSAVYLCASSLMAGQAEQYFGPGTRLTVT.

The genes are TRBV4-3 and TRBJ2-5; TRBD2 agrees at 7 bases. The length of the CDR3 is 13 residues. The germline CDR1 and CDR2 sequences are LGHNA and YSLEER. V gave up 3 bases and J gave up 13 bases; unmatched junction bases: 11. The CDR3: CASSQEWEGRRYF. The CDR3 DNA sequence: TGCGCCAGCAGCCAGGAATGGGAGGGTCGGAGGTACTTC.

The V gene is TRBV29-1, the J gene TRBJ2-2; 9 nucleotides line up with TRBD2. V lost 2 bases to trimming and J lost 5 bases; unmatched junction nucleotides: 3. Germline values: CDR1 SQVTM, CDR2 ANQGSEA. CDR3 size: 14 residues. CDR3 nucleotide sequence: TGCAGCGTTGAACGGCTAGCGGGGACCGGGGAGCTGTTTTTT. Amino acids: CSVERLAGTGELFF.

The rearrangement links TRBV7-2 to TRBJ2-1; 7 bases map to TRBD1. The CDR3 has 13 amino acids. Germline V gene lookup returns CDR1 SGHTA and CDR2 FQGNSA. J was trimmed by 5 bases and V by 3 bases; bases with no gene match: 1. CDR3 region: CASSFGQDNEQFF. DNA for the CDR3: TGTGCCAGCAGCTTCGGACAGGACAATGAGCAGTTCTTC.

The V and J genes are TRBV5-6 and TRBJ2-1; 9 positions agree with TRBD2. Germline CDR1 and CDR2: SGHDT and YYEEEE. This CDR3 region has 15 residues. With 2 bases clipped from V and 4 bases from J, the junction kept 4 bases outside the gene matches. The CDR3 nucleotides read TGTGCCAGCAGCTTAGTAGCGGGAGCTTACAATGAGCAGTTCTTC. The encoded protein is CASSLVAGAYNEQFF.

The chain carries TRBV18 and TRBJ1-4; 7 bases map to TRBD1. CDR3 length: 16 residues. Trimming cost V 3 bases and J 5 bases; bases outside gene matches: 9. Per germline, CDR1 KGHSH and CDR2 LQKENI. The CDR3 nucleotides are TGTGCCAGCTCACCCGGGATACAGGGGACAAATGAAAAACTGTTTTTT. It codes for CASSPGIQGTNEKLFF.

This chain links TRBV13 with TRBJ2-1, with 9 bases lining up with TRBD2. Germline CDR1 and CDR2: PRHDT and FYEKMQ (reference sequence). The CDR3 spans 16 residues. J lost 8 bases, V lost 0 bases, and 8 bases had no gene match. Written as DNA, the CDR3 is TGTGCCAGCAGCTTAGGGCTAGCGGGACCCGAAGATGAGCAGTTCTTC. Translated, it gives CASSLGLAGPEDEQFF. The complete variable domain, with remaining parts taken from reference TRBV13 and TRBJ2-1, reads AAGVIQSPRHLIKEKRETATLKCYPIPRHDTVYWYQQGPGQDPQFLISFYEKMQSDKGSIPDRFSAQQFSDYHSELNMSSLELGDSALYFCASSLGLAGPEDEQFFGPGTRLTVL.

V and J are TRBV20-1 and TRBJ1-2; no definite D call. With 6 bases removed from V and 6 bases from J, the gap between germline ends came to 8 bases. Germline V gene data show CDR1 as DFQATT and CDR2 as SNEGSKA (reference sequence). This CDR3 is built from 10 residues. In nucleotides, the CDR3 is TGCAGTGCCACCAGTGATGGCTACACCTTC. It codes for CSATSDGYTF.

This chain uses TRBV27 with TRBJ2-7; 7 bases are a match to TRBD1. The CDR3 is 14 amino acids. J was trimmed by 2 bases and V by 1 base; bases with no gene match: 2. CDR1 and CDR2 (germline): MNHEY, SMNVEV (reference sequence). This CDR3 is CASSLLGQTYEQYF. CDR3 coding DNA: TGTGCCAGCAGTTTATTGGGACAGACCTACGAGCAGTACTTC.

The CDR3 nucleotides read TGTGCCAGCAGCTTGACAGGGCTGGGGAACGAGCAGTACTTC. As protein: CASSLTGLGNEQYF. This sequence joins TRBV7-9 and TRBJ2-7, with 7 bases aligning to TRBD1. The trim removed 3 bases at V and 5 bases at J, leaving 7 bases unmatched. Looked up from germline, CDR1 is SEHNR and CDR2 is FQNEAQ (reference sequence). This CDR3 is 14 amino acids long. Full variable domain (remainder filled in from reference TRBV7-9 and TRBJ2-7): DTGVSQNPRHKITKRGQNVTFRCDPISEHNRLYWYRQTLGQGPEFLTYFQNEAQLEKSRLLSDRFSAERPKGSFSTLEIQRTEQGDSAMYLCASSLTGLGNEQYFGPGTRLTVT.

This clone showed up just once. Germline is not matched at one junction end, which may reflect a read error. This rearrangement joins TRBV28 to TRBJ2-5; TRBD1 aligns across 8 bases. CDR3 length: 13 residues. Germline assignment: CDR1 MDHEN and CDR2 SYDVKM. The CDR3 spells CASGLQGEETQYF. For the CDR3, the DNA is TGTGCCAGCGGTTTACAGGGGGAAGAGACCCAGTACTTC.

This sequence joins TRBV6-1 and TRBJ2-1; 9 bases line up with TRBD1. The CDR3 totals 16 residues. V lost 2 bases, J lost 4 bases, and 6 bases stayed unmatched. From germline, CDR1 is MNHNS and CDR2 SASEGT. The CDR3 DNA sequence: TGTGCCAGCAGTGAACAGATACAGGGGGCTTACAATGAGCAGTTCTTC. Protein: CASSEQIQGAYNEQFF.

The chain combines TRBV7-2 with TRBJ2-5; 10 bases fit TRBD2. From germline, CDR1 is SGHTA and CDR2 FQGNSA. The CDR3 consists of 16 residues. With V trimmed by 5 bases and J by 5 bases, 11 bases remained unmatched. CDR3 coding DNA: TGTGCCAGCAGCCTCCGGGTAGCGGGGGGTGGGGAGACCCAGTACTTC. Translating gives CASSLRVAGGGETQYF.

This clone has just one count. Written as DNA, the CDR3 is TGTGCCAGCAGCGATGGGCCCGAGCAGTACTTC. Translating it yields CASSDGPEQYF. The gene calls are TRBV2 and TRBJ2-7, with unresolved D. Germline values: CDR1 SNHLY, CDR2 FYNNEI. This CDR3 contains 11 residues. V lost 6 bases and J 6 bases, leaving 9 bases between the germline ends.

This rearrangement joins TRBV4-1 to TRBJ2-3; 8 bases are a match to TRBD2. Germline CDR1 is MGHRA and CDR2 is YSYEKL. The CDR3 contains 18 residues. The ends lost 0 bases at V and 6 bases at J; junction bases unmatched: 14. The chain's CDR3 is CASSQDPGGSGVLDTQYF. The CDR3 bases are TGCGCCAGCAGCCAAGATCCGGGGGGGAGCGGGGTCCTCGATACGCAGTATTTT.

CDR3 in DNA: TGTGCCAGCAGTTACCTATCAGGAACTAGCACAGATACGCAGTATTTT. It codes for CASSYLSGTSTDTQYF. The chain joins TRBV6-5 to TRBJ2-3; D remains unclear. The length of the CDR3 is 16 residues. V was clipped by 2 bases and J by 0 bases, with 12 bases between them. The V gene's germline CDR1 is MNHEY and CDR2 SVGAGI.

CDR3 protein: CASSLGLGREGTDTQYF. The CDR3 DNA reads TGTGCCAGCAGCTTAGGGCTTGGCAGGGAAGGCACAGATACGCAGTATTTT. V gene TRBV11-3 combines with J gene TRBJ2-3; possible D gene TRBD1, 5 bases. CDR1 and CDR2 (germline): SGHNT, YENEEA. The V and J ends lost 1 base and 1 base respectively, with 15 bases between them. The length of the CDR3 is 17 residues.

V is TRBV5-8 and J is TRBJ2-6; weak D call: TRBD1 (6 bases). Germline assignment: CDR1 SGHTS and CDR2 YDEGEE. The ends were cut back, 3 bases at V and 4 bases at J, with 11 bases in the middle. The CDR3 runs to 15 residues. The DNA for the CDR3 is TGTGCCAGCAGCTCCACAGGGCTGGGGGCCAACGTCCTGACTTTC. Translating it yields CASSSTGLGANVLTF.

V gene TRBV15 combines with J gene TRBJ2-7; the D gene is possibly TRBD2 (6 bases). The length of the CDR3 is 15 residues. V shed 5 bases and J shed 3 bases, with 17 bases lying between them. Germline CDR1 and CDR2: LNHNV and YYDKDF (reference sequence). CDR3 sequence: CATSGYGSQSYEQYF. The CDR3 bases are TGTGCCACCAGCGGATACGGGAGCCAAAGCTACGAGCAGTACTTC.

This clone was detected only once. The chain uses TRBV29-1 and TRBJ2-3; 7 bases line up with TRBD1. CDR3 length equals 13 residues. CDR1 is SQVTM, CDR2 ANQGSEA, per germline. V shed 2 bases and J 5 bases; nucleotides not matched to a gene: 4. The CDR3 DNA reads TGCAGCGTTGAACCTGACAGGGAAGATACGCAGTATTTT. Encoded protein: CSVEPDREDTQYF.

This clone showed up just once. This sequence joins TRBV7-9 and TRBJ2-1; 11 bases align to TRBD2. There are 18 residues in the CDR3. Trimming removed 5 bases from V and 1 base from J; junction bases left unmatched: 10. Germline CDR1 SEHNR, CDR2 FQNEAQ (reference sequence). The CDR3 coding sequence is TGTGCCAGCAGCCGACCGTCCGGGACTAGCGGTTCCTACAATGAGCAGTTCTTC. This codes for CASSRPSGTSGSYNEQFF.

This chain uses TRBV5-4 with TRBJ2-1, with 12 nucleotides matching TRBD1. The V gene's germline CDR1 is SGHNT and CDR2 YYREEE (reference sequence). This CDR3 region has 15 residues. J gave up 9 bases and V 2 bases, and 6 bases lay outside the gene matches. CDR3 in DNA: TGTGCCAGCAGCTTACCGGGACAGGGGGCTCGTGAGCAGTTCTTC. This codes for CASSLPGQGAREQFF.

This clone showed up just a few times. The rearrangement joins TRBV19 to TRBJ1-1, with a tentative D call TRBD1 (5 bases). Trimming left V 3 bases short and J 5 bases short, with 10 bases between. This CDR3 spans 13 amino acids. Germline CDR1 reads LNHDA; CDR2 reads SQIVND (reference sequence). The CDR3 here is CASSIKSGTEAFF. The CDR3 DNA follows: TGTGCCAGTAGTATTAAATCAGGGACTGAAGCTTTCTTT.

CDR3 DNA: TGCGCCAGCAGTCCAACTAGCCCCTACGAGCAGTACTTC. This codes for CASSPTSPYEQYF. The chain has TRBV23-1 and TRBJ2-7; tentatively, D is TRBD2 (6 bases). TRBV23-1 is filed as an ORF, its function uncertain. This CDR3 comprises 13 residues. V dropped 4 bases and J dropped 2 bases, with 9 bases sitting between them.

The chain couples TRBV19 to TRBJ2-3; D possibly corresponds to TRBD1 (6 bases). The CDR3 contains 16 residues. Trimming cost V 7 bases and J 2 bases, with 19 bases left between them. Per the germline V gene, CDR1 is LNHDA and CDR2 is SQIVND (reference sequence). This chain's CDR3 is CASTRQPGTSTDTQYF. The CDR3 coding sequence is TGTGCCAGTACCCGGCAGCCCGGGACATCCACAGATACGCAGTATTTT.

This clone has only one observation. The chain employs TRBV10-3 and TRBJ2-5; 15 nucleotides line up with TRBD2. This CDR3 is 17 amino acids long. With V trimmed by 2 bases and J by 5 bases, 6 bases remained unmatched. The germline gives CDR1 ENHRY, CDR2 SYGVKD. CDR3 in amino acids: CAISEPGLAGGPETQYF. The CDR3 bases are TGTGCCATCAGTGAGCCTGGACTAGCGGGAGGGCCGGAGACCCAGTACTTC.

The CDR3 spells CASSSRGHYEQYF. The CDR3 DNA is TGTGCCAGCAGCTCCAGGGGACATTACGAGCAGTACTTC. This rearrangement joins TRBV11-3 to TRBJ2-7; possibly TRBD1 for D (6 bases). Looked up from germline, CDR1 is SGHNT and CDR2 is YENEEA. This CDR3 contains 13 residues. V dropped 4 bases and J dropped 4 bases, with 11 bases sitting between them.

The chain is built from TRBV7-2 and TRBJ2-7; 9 bases are a match to TRBD2. Germline V gene sequence: CDR1 SGHTA, CDR2 FQGNSA. The J segment lost 0 bases and the V segment lost 5 bases, leaving 14 bases of the junction unmatched. This CDR3 has 18 residues. The DNA for the CDR3 is TGTGCCAGCAGCCGCACCCCCTATAGCGGGAGACCCTCCTACGAGCAGTACTTC. Its translation is CASSRTPYSGRPSYEQYF.